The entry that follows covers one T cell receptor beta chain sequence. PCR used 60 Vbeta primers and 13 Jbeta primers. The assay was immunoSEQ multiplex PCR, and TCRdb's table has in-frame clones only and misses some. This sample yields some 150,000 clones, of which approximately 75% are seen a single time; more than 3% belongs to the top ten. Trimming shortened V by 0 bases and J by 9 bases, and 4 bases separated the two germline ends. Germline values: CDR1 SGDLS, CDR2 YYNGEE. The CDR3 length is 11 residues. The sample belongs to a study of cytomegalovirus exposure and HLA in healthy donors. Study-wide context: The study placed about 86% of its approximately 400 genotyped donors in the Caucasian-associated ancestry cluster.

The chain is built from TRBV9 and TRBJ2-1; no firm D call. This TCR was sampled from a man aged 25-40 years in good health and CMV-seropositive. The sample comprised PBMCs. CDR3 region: CASSVGAEQFF. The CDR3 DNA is TGTGCCAGCAGCGTAGGGGCTGAGCAGTTCTTC.